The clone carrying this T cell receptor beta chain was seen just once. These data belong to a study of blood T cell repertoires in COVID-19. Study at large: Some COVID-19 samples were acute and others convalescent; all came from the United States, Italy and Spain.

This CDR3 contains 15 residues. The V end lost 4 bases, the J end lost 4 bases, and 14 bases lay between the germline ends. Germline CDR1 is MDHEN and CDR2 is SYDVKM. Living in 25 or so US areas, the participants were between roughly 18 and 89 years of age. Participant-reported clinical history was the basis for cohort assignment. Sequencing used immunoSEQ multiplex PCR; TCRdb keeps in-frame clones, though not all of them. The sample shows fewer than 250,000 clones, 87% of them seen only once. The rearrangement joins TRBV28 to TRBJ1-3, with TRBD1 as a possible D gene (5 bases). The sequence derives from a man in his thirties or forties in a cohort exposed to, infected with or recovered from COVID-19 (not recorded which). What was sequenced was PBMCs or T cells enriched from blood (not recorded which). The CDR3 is CASSSPQGLGNTIYF. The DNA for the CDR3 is TGTGCCAGCAGTTCCCCCCAGGGTCTCGGAAACACCATATATTTT.